These 22 T cell receptor beta chains came from one sample sequenced in a study of shared clonotypes between healthy human individuals. The repertoire was sequenced with immunoSEQ multiplex PCR; TCRdb's copy has only in-frame clones and lacks some. In the table there are hundreds of thousands of clones, around three quarters of which are singletons. The sequencing sample was made of PBMCs. The receptors here all came from a woman aged 40 to 49 in good health. Some clones in this sample may be carry-over from other donors' samples.

The gene calls are TRBV6-5 and TRBJ1-1; D unclear. V lost 5 bases, J lost 0 bases, and 10 bases lay in between. The CDR3 loop spans 14 amino acids. The germline CDR1 and CDR2 sequences are MNHEY and SVGAGI. The CDR3 region is CASSELGMNTEAFF. Written as DNA, the CDR3 is TGTGCCAGCAGTGAACTCGGCATGAACACTGAAGCTTTCTTT.

Comment on this clone: A far larger clone is off by one base, so a read error is likely. Additional DNA sequences in this sample encode the identical CDR3. The genes are TRBV5-4 and TRBJ2-7; the D gene is possibly TRBD2 (6 bases). This CDR3 contains 15 residues. Looked up from germline, CDR1 is SGHNT and CDR2 is YYREEE (reference sequence). V was clipped by 0 bases and J by 0 bases, with 10 bases between them. For the CDR3, the DNA is TGTGCCAGCAGCTTGGGCGGGGCGAGCTCCTACGAGCAGTACTTC. This sequence encodes CASSLGGASSYEQYF.

V usage is TRBV5-1 and J usage is TRBJ1-3; D not resolved. This CDR3 spans 15 amino acids. The V gene's germline CDR1 is SGHRS and CDR2 YFSETQ. Trimming left V 6 bases short and J 1 base short, with 14 bases between. CDR3 sequence reads: CASTLDGQSGNTIYF. CDR3 DNA sequence: TGCGCCAGCACCCTAGACGGGCAGTCTGGAAACACCATATATTTT.

The J gene is TRBJ2-2, the V gene TRBV30; D gene uncertain. The CDR3 length is 12 residues. V was trimmed by 0 bases and J by 7 bases, leaving 6 bases between them. Germline values: CDR1 GTSNPN, CDR2 SVGIG (reference sequence). The CDR3 sequence: CAWSVRLGELFF. In nucleotides, the CDR3 is TGTGCCTGGAGTGTACGTCTCGGGGAGCTGTTTTTT.

The table lists this clone with a count of one. The V gene is TRBV4-3, the J gene TRBJ2-7; D might be TRBD1 or TRBD2, each matching 6 bases. Trimming took 5 bases from V and 5 from J, leaving 19 bases between them. Looked up from germline, CDR1 is LGHNA and CDR2 is YSLEER. This CDR3 is 15 amino acids long. For the CDR3, the DNA is TGCGCCAGCAGCACTCTAGGGGGAGGTCGGGACGAGCAGTACTTC. Its translation: CASSTLGGGRDEQYF.

The chain employs TRBV4-3 and TRBJ1-4; 7 bases line up with TRBD1. This CDR3 comprises 13 residues. Losses at the gene ends were 4 bases for V and 6 bases for J; bases not matched to a gene: 2. Germline CDR1 is LGHNA and CDR2 is YSLEER. The chain's CDR3 is CASSRDRDEKLFF. CDR3 in DNA: TGCGCCAGCAGCCGTGACAGGGATGAAAAACTGTTTTTT.

The chain couples TRBV27 to TRBJ2-6; tentatively, D is TRBD1 or TRBD2 (5 bases each). The germline CDR1 and CDR2 sequences are MNHEY and SMNVEV (reference sequence). V gave up 5 bases and J gave up 4 bases, with 21 bases separating them. CDR3 length equals 18 residues. The CDR3 nucleotides are TGTGCCAGCAGTACACCGGGACGAAGGGGAAGGGGGGCCAACGTCCTGACTTTC. Protein sequence: CASSTPGRRGRGANVLTF.

Worth noting for this clone: A read error is likely here: a far larger clone is one base away. The same CDR3 can be traced to other DNA sequences in this sample. The gene calls are TRBV10-2 and TRBJ1-2; a weak D match, TRBD1 (5 bases). The V gene's germline CDR1 is WSHSY and CDR2 SAAADI. This CDR3 is 16 amino acids long. V shed 2 bases and J shed 0 bases, with 13 bases lying between them. CDR3 nucleotide sequence: TGCGCCAGCAGTGAGGGGACTGACCGTTCTAACTATGGCTACACCTTC. It encodes CASSEGTDRSNYGYTF.

The chain is built from TRBV25-1 and TRBJ2-6, with unresolved D. The CDR3 is made up of 16 amino acids. Germline V gene lookup returns CDR1 MGHDK and CDR2 SYGVNS. The V end lost 3 bases, the J end lost 0 bases, and 9 bases lay between the germline ends. This CDR3 is CASSEGGLSGANVLTF. DNA for the CDR3: TGTGCCAGCAGTGAGGGTGGGCTCTCTGGGGCCAACGTCCTGACTTTC.

V is TRBV5-1 and J is TRBJ2-3; possibly TRBD2 for D (6 bases). In germline, CDR1 is SGHRS, CDR2 YFSETQ. V was cut by 3 bases and J by 2 bases, with 10 bases left in between. CDR3 length: 14 amino acids. In DNA form, the CDR3 reads TGCGCCAGCAGCTCCCCGGGGGACACAGATACGCAGTATTTT. It is translated as CASSSPGDTDTQYF.

The chain joins TRBV7-3 to TRBJ2-5; D gene ambiguous. Trimming removed 1 base from V and 2 bases from J, with 14 bases in between. The germline CDR1 and CDR2 sequences are SGHTA and FQGTGA. The CDR3 consists of 16 residues. The CDR3 region is CASSLSRASRQETQYF. The DNA of the CDR3 is TGTGCCAGCAGCTTAAGCCGGGCCTCCCGTCAAGAGACCCAGTACTTC.

The chain recombines TRBV19 with TRBJ2-2; 9 nucleotides match TRBD1. Germline V gene sequence: CDR1 LNHDA, CDR2 SQIVND (reference sequence). This CDR3 is 19 amino acids long. V dropped 7 bases and J dropped 4; count of bases not matched to a gene: 19. CDR3 bases: TGTGCCAGTATTCGAGGGGGACAGGGTCACTTGTCGGGCACCGGGGAGCTGTTTTTT. It encodes CASIRGGQGHLSGTGELFF.

V is TRBV5-6 and J is TRBJ2-1; 12 bases match TRBD2. V lost 5 bases and J lost 6; bases outside the gene matches: 9. This CDR3 has 16 amino acids. CDR1 SGHDT and CDR2 YYEEEE come from the germline V gene. The CDR3 loop is CASSRRLAGAGNEQFF. In DNA form, the CDR3 reads TGTGCCAGCAGTCGACGACTAGCGGGAGCCGGCAATGAGCAGTTCTTC.

The genes are TRBV5-4 and TRBJ2-7, with D possibly TRBD2 on 7 matching bases. The germline V gene has CDR1 SGHNT and CDR2 YYREEE (reference sequence). Trimming stripped 4 bases from V and 4 bases from J, with 18 bases between. The CDR3 is made up of 15 amino acids. Written as DNA, the CDR3 is TGTGCCAGCAGCCGAGGGGGGAGGGCCCGATACGAGCAGTACTTC. As protein: CASSRGGRARYEQYF.

The genes are TRBV7-8 and TRBJ2-7; 11 nucleotides align to TRBD2. Germline V gene lookup returns CDR1 SGHVS and CDR2 FQNEAQ. The CDR3 loop spans 15 amino acids. V gave up 4 bases and J gave up 2 bases; unmatched junction bases: 4. CDR3 protein: CASSSLAGGTYEQYF. The CDR3 coding sequence is TGTGCCAGCAGCTCTCTAGCGGGAGGCACCTACGAGCAGTACTTC. The variable domain in full, completed from reference TRBV7-8 and TRBJ2-7, reads GAGVSQSPRYKVAKRGQDVALRCDPISGHVSLFWYQQALGQGPEFLTYFQNEAQLDKSGLPSDRFFAERPEGSVSTLKIQRTQQEDSAVYLCASSSLAGGTYEQYFGPGTRLTVT.

V is TRBV18 and J is TRBJ2-7, with 10 bases aligning to TRBD1. V gave up 3 bases and J gave up 5 bases; unmatched junction bases: 4. CDR3 length equals 14 residues. Germline V gene lookup returns CDR1 KGHSH and CDR2 LQKENI. The CDR3 reads CASSPAGQGNEQYF. CDR3 DNA sequence: TGTGCCAGCTCACCCGCGGGACAGGGGAACGAGCAGTACTTC. Full variable domain (rest looked up from reference TRBV18 and TRBJ2-7): NAGVMQNPRHLVRRRGQEARLRCSPMKGHSHVYWYRQLPEEGLKFMVYLQKENIIDESGMPKERFSAEFPKEGPSILRIQQVVRGDSAAYFCASSPAGQGNEQYFGPGTRLTVT.

The chain has TRBV6-6 and TRBJ1-1, with D tentatively TRBD1 (6 bases). Trimming cost V 4 bases and J 1 base, with 13 bases left between them. CDR1 and CDR2 from the germline V gene are MNHNY and SVGAGI (reference sequence). CDR3 length: 15 amino acids. Here the CDR3 DNA reads TGTGCCAGCAGTTTAACAGGGCTACCGAACACTGAAGCTTTCTTT. This sequence encodes CASSLTGLPNTEAFF.

Worth noting for this clone: This sample includes further DNA sequences coding for the same CDR3. This chain uses TRBV2 with TRBJ1-1; D is undetermined. The CDR3 runs 14 residues. Germline CDR1 reads SNHLY; CDR2 reads FYNNEI. Trimming took off 3 bases at V and 1 base at J, with 9 bases between the two ends. The CDR3 loop is CASSDPGENTEAFF. DNA of the CDR3: TGTGCCAGCAGTGACCCGGGAGAGAACACTGAAGCTTTCTTT.

The chain links TRBV9 to TRBJ2-3; 14 positions agree with TRBD2. Unmatched junction bases numbered 7, after V lost 4 bases and J lost 3 bases. This CDR3 region has 17 residues. Per germline, CDR1 SGDLS and CDR2 YYNGEE. CDR3 nucleotide sequence: TGTGCCAGCAGCCGACTAGCGGGAGGGCCGGGGACAGATACGCAGTATTTT. This sequence encodes CASSRLAGGPGTDTQYF.

This clone was observed once. The chain carries TRBV23-1 and TRBJ2-6; TRBD2 is a possible D gene (6 bases). TRBV23-1 is placed among ORFs of uncertain function. This CDR3 region has 19 residues. Trimming cost V 0 bases and J 0 bases, with 15 bases left between them. The CDR3 DNA follows: TGCGCCAGCAGTCAATCATCGGGGACTGATGGCTCTGGGGCCAACGTCCTGACTTTC. Amino acid sequence: CASSQSSGTDGSGANVLTF.

The rearrangement uses TRBV18 and TRBJ1-5; 8 positions agree with TRBD1. The CDR3 has 17 amino acids. From germline, CDR1 is KGHSH and CDR2 LQKENI. Losses at the gene ends were 6 bases for V and 3 bases for J; bases not matched to a gene: 13. DNA of the CDR3: TGTGCCAGCTCGCTGGACAGGGTTTCCCCATTCAATCAGCCCCAGCATTTT. As protein: CASSLDRVSPFNQPQHF.

The rearrangement links TRBV28 to TRBJ2-2, with a tentative D call TRBD2 (6 bases). V lost 7 bases to trimming and J lost 0 bases, with 18 bases between them. Germline loops: CDR1 MDHEN, CDR2 SYDVKM. The CDR3 is 17 residues long. This CDR3 is CASKSLARWTNTGELFF. CDR3 in DNA: TGTGCCAGCAAGAGTCTAGCGCGCTGGACGAACACCGGGGAGCTGTTTTTT.